The 30 T cell receptor beta chains below come from one sample, sequenced in a study of cytomegalovirus exposure and HLA in healthy donors. Primers for the PCR totalled 60 Vbeta and 13 Jbeta. Some clones are missing from TCRdb's copy, which holds only in-frame ones; the method was immunoSEQ multiplex PCR. Its listing shows 200,000 or so clones. Input material: PBMCs. The receptors were gathered from a boy under 18 in good health and CMV-seronegative.

The chain joins TRBV4-1 to TRBJ2-5; D unclear. V lost 0 bases and J 2 bases, leaving 10 bases between the germline ends. Germline lookup yields CDR1 MGHRA and CDR2 YSYEKL. The CDR3 is made up of 15 amino acids. The CDR3 DNA sequence: TGCGCCAGCAGCCAAGATCGGGTATTGCAAGAGACCCAGTACTTC. Translating gives CASSQDRVLQETQYF.

This rearrangement joins TRBV11-2 to TRBJ2-1; 14 positions agree with TRBD2. Per germline, CDR1 SGHAT and CDR2 FQNNGV. J lost 7 bases, V lost 5 bases, and 16 bases had no gene match. The CDR3 has 19 amino acids. The CDR3 DNA is TGTGCCAGCAGCCCTAGTCGTGGACTAGCGGGGGGACCGGGGAATGAGCAGTTCTTC. It codes for CASSPSRGLAGGPGNEQFF.

The chain joins TRBV28 to TRBJ2-1; the match to TRBD2 covers 11 bases. CDR3 length: 14 amino acids. V lost 8 bases, J lost 8 bases, and 8 bases stayed unmatched. Per the germline V gene, CDR1 is MDHEN and CDR2 is SYDVKM. CDR3 in DNA: TGTGCCAGCCTCGTAGCGGGGGGGCTGGATGAGCAGTTCTTC. Residues: CASLVAGGLDEQFF.

This CDR3 is CASKSTDNSNQPQHF. In nucleotides, the CDR3 is TGTGCCAGTAAGTCGACAGATAATAGCAATCAGCCCCAGCATTTT. The chain uses TRBV19 and TRBJ1-5; perhaps TRBD1 as D (5 bases). The CDR3 sequence is 15 residues long. V dropped 7 bases and J dropped 0 bases, with 13 bases sitting between them. Germline assignment: CDR1 LNHDA and CDR2 SQIVND (reference sequence).

V usage is TRBV5-4 and J usage is TRBJ2-3, with 7 bases aligning to TRBD2. The CDR3 consists of 15 residues. V lost 0 bases and J lost 4; bases outside the gene matches: 5. Germline assignment: CDR1 SGHNT and CDR2 YYREEE (reference sequence). CDR3 loop: CASSLEAGRPDTQYF. For the CDR3, the DNA is TGTGCCAGCAGCTTGGAAGCGGGGAGACCAGATACGCAGTATTTT. Drawing the rest from reference TRBV5-4 and TRBJ2-3, the complete variable domain is ETGVTQSPTHLIKTRGQQVTLRCSSQSGHNTVSWYQQALGQGPQFIFQYYREEENGRGNFPPRFSGLQFPNYSSELNVNALELDDSALYLCASSLEAGRPDTQYFGPGTRLTVL.

The J gene is TRBJ1-1, the V gene TRBV9; 7 bases agree with TRBD1. CDR1 is SGDLS and CDR2 is YYNGEE in the germline V gene. The CDR3 runs to 14 residues. Germline trimming cut 3 bases from V and 3 bases from J; bases unmatched to any gene: 5. DNA for the CDR3: TGTGCCAGCAGCGACAGAGGGACAGACACTGAAGCTTTCTTT. Translated: CASSDRGTDTEAFF.

V gene TRBV28 combines with J gene TRBJ2-2, with TRBD1 matching over 8 bases. The V segment lost 7 bases and the J segment 6 bases; nucleotides outside the gene matches: 10. CDR1 and CDR2 from the germline V gene are MDHEN and SYDVKM. This CDR3 spans 15 amino acids. CDR3 sequence: CASKPSRGPAGELFF. The CDR3 DNA follows: TGTGCCAGCAAGCCCAGCAGGGGGCCCGCCGGGGAGCTGTTTTTT.

The chain combines TRBV5-5 with TRBJ1-4; D possibly corresponds to TRBD1 (5 bases). Germline values: CDR1 SGHKS, CDR2 YYEKEE (reference sequence). V lost 1 base to trimming and J lost 8 bases, with 15 bases between them. This CDR3 has 15 residues. The CDR3 protein is CASSLQVGLGEKLFF. CDR3 bases: TGTGCCAGCAGCTTGCAAGTGGGACTCGGGGAAAAACTGTTTTTT.

The chain uses TRBV28 and TRBJ2-5; 8 bases line up with TRBD1. Trimming removed 6 bases from V and 4 bases from J; junction bases left unmatched: 4. The CDR3 runs 13 residues. Germline lookup yields CDR1 MDHEN and CDR2 SYDVKM. The CDR3 here is CASRQGVRETQYF. Here the CDR3 DNA reads TGTGCCAGCAGACAGGGGGTACGAGAGACCCAGTACTTC.

The chain couples TRBV11-3 to TRBJ2-1; 10 bases agree with TRBD2. CDR3 length equals 17 residues. Germline V gene data show CDR1 as SGHNT and CDR2 as YENEEA. J lost 4 bases, V lost 5 bases, and 11 bases had no gene match. CDR3 loop: CASSPGTGTSAYNEQFF. CDR3 bases: TGTGCCAGCAGCCCGGGGACGGGGACTAGCGCTTACAATGAGCAGTTCTTC.

V gene TRBV7-6 combines with J gene TRBJ1-3, with 7 bases aligning to TRBD1. After removal of 1 base from V and 4 bases from J, the junction contained 7 bases not matched to a gene. This CDR3 region has 16 residues. The V gene's germline CDR1 is SGHVS and CDR2 FNYEAQ. CDR3 protein: CASSLVGQGEGNTIYF. The CDR3 coding sequence is TGTGCCAGCAGCTTAGTGGGGCAGGGGGAAGGAAACACCATATATTTT. The full variable domain, its missing parts supplied by reference TRBV7-6 and TRBJ1-3, is GAGVSQSPRYKVTKRGQDVALRCDPISGHVSLYWYRQALGQGPEFLTYFNYEAQQDKSGLPNDRFSAERPEGSISTLTIQRTEQRDSAMYRCASSLVGQGEGNTIYFGEGSWLTVV.

The V gene is TRBV7-2, the J gene TRBJ2-7; 15 positions match TRBD2. Germline trimming cut 4 bases from V and 3 bases from J; bases unmatched to any gene: 10. The CDR3 sequence is 18 residues long. Germline V gene lookup returns CDR1 SGHTA and CDR2 FQGNSA. CDR3 nucleotides: TGTGCCAGCAGCTCCCGGGGACTAGCGGGGGGCCAATTCTACGAGCAGTACTTC. It yields the protein CASSSRGLAGGQFYEQYF.

The J gene is TRBJ1-2, the V gene TRBV6-6; TRBD1 might be the D (5 bases). Germline V gene data show CDR1 as MNHNY and CDR2 as SVGAGI (reference sequence). Deletions cut 0 bases from V and 0 bases from J, with 11 bases between. The CDR3 length is 16 residues. CDR3 coding DNA: TGTGCCAGCAGTTACTCGAAGCAGGACACTAACTATGGCTACACCTTC. Amino acids: CASSYSKQDTNYGYTF.

As DNA, the CDR3 is TGCGCCAGCAGCTTGGTCGGGACAGACTATGGCTACACCTTC. This codes for CASSLVGTDYGYTF. The V call is TRBV5-1, the J call TRBJ1-2, with 7 bases that match TRBD1. Germline V gene data show CDR1 as SGHRS and CDR2 as YFSETQ. The J segment lost 3 bases and the V segment lost 0 bases, leaving 2 bases of the junction unmatched. The CDR3 has 14 amino acids.

The rearrangement uses TRBV30 and TRBJ1-6; D call uncertain. The V gene lost 5 bases and the J gene lost 10 bases, with 18 bases spanning the gap. The CDR3 sequence is 14 residues long. CDR1 and CDR2 from the germline V gene are GTSNPN and SVGIG (reference sequence). The CDR3 region is CAWRGGRGGSPLHF. In DNA, the CDR3 is TGTGCCTGGCGAGGAGGGCGCGGTGGATCACCCCTCCACTTT.

The chain carries TRBV19 and TRBJ2-7; 9 positions match TRBD1. With 5 bases clipped from V and 2 bases from J, the junction kept 16 bases outside the gene matches. Germline V lookup: CDR1 LNHDA, CDR2 SQIVND (reference sequence). There are 18 residues in the CDR3. The CDR3 region is CASSPYYWTGEKTYEQYF. The DNA of the CDR3 is TGTGCCAGTAGTCCGTATTACTGGACAGGGGAAAAAACCTACGAGCAGTACTTC.

This chain links TRBV6-5 with TRBJ2-7; D gene uncertain. Germline-derived CDR1 and CDR2 are MNHEY and SVGAGI. The V end lost 1 base, the J end lost 0 bases, and 7 bases lay between the germline ends. The CDR3 extends over 14 amino acids. CDR3 nucleotides: TGTGCCAGCAGTTACTACGTCGGCTCCTACGAGCAGTACTTC. It codes for CASSYYVGSYEQYF.

The rearrangement links TRBV27 to TRBJ1-1, with TRBD1 identical over 12 bases. V lost 4 bases and J lost 1; bases outside the gene matches: 4. Germline V gives CDR1 MNHEY, CDR2 SMNVEV (reference sequence). The CDR3 runs to 16 residues. The CDR3 protein is CASSWDRGLENTEAFF. The CDR3 bases are TGTGCCAGCAGTTGGGACAGGGGGCTGGAGAACACTGAAGCTTTCTTT.

V is TRBV5-4 and J is TRBJ1-1; 9 bases line up with TRBD1. The germline V gene encodes CDR1 SGHNT and CDR2 YYREEE (reference sequence). V trimming: 0 bases; J trimming: 7 bases; junction bases outside the gene matches: 13. The CDR3 has 17 amino acids. CDR3 in amino acids: CASSLVPFKQGADEAFF. CDR3 nucleotides: TGTGCCAGCAGCTTGGTCCCCTTCAAACAGGGGGCCGATGAAGCTTTCTTT.

The rearrangement links TRBV11-2 to TRBJ1-1; D is undetermined. There are 12 residues in the CDR3. Germline V lookup: CDR1 SGHAT, CDR2 FQNNGV. Trimming shortened V by 5 bases and J by 10 bases, and 14 bases separated the two germline ends. This CDR3 is CASSPGYIVAFF. The CDR3 nucleotides are TGTGCCAGCAGCCCCGGGTACATCGTAGCTTTCTTT.

The V call is TRBV12-2, the J call TRBJ1-5; the table's TRBD1 call for D was not verified on the DNA. TRBV12-2 is recorded as a pseudogene. The CDR3 sequence is 18 residues long. DNA of the CDR3: TGTGCAAGTCGCTTAGGGGAAGGGGCCTGGGATAGCAATCAGCCCCAGCATTTT. It encodes CASRLGEGAWDSNQPQHF.

This chain connects TRBV12-5 to TRBJ2-7; tentative D call: TRBD2 (5 bases). The CDR3 is made up of 14 amino acids. CDR1 LGHNT and CDR2 FRNRAP come from the germline V gene. The V end lost 5 bases, the J end lost 2 bases, and 13 bases lay between the germline ends. CDR3 region: CASGPLARAYEQYF. DNA of the CDR3: TGTGCTAGTGGTCCCCTGGCGCGGGCCTACGAGCAGTACTTC.

This chain joins TRBV15 and TRBJ2-6; D uncertain. This CDR3 comprises 15 residues. The V end was cut by 0 bases, the J end by 1 base, with 4 bases between. The germline gives CDR1 LNHNV, CDR2 YYDKDF (reference sequence). As DNA, the CDR3 is TGTGCCACCAGCAGAGATATATCTGGGGCCAACGTCCTGACTTTC. As protein: CATSRDISGANVLTF.

The V gene is TRBV9, the J gene TRBJ2-1, with D possibly TRBD2 on 5 matching bases. The germline V gene has CDR1 SGDLS and CDR2 YYNGEE. Trimming pared 0 bases from V and 7 bases from J, leaving 11 bases between. This CDR3 spans 14 amino acids. CDR3 sequence: CASSVVERENEQFF. The CDR3 DNA reads as TGTGCCAGCAGCGTAGTCGAAAGGGAGAATGAGCAGTTCTTC. The variable domain in full, with the rest retrieved from reference TRBV9 and TRBJ2-1, is DSGVTQTPKHLITATGQRVTLRCSPRSGDLSVYWYQQSLDQGLQFLIQYYNGEERAKGNILERFSAQQFPDLHSELNLSSLELGDSALYFCASSVVERENEQFFGPGTRLTVL.

J is TRBJ1-5 and V is TRBV18; TRBD1 might be the D (5 bases). Trimming cost V 3 bases and J 6 bases, with 9 bases left between them. Germline V gene lookup returns CDR1 KGHSH and CDR2 LQKENI. The CDR3 extends over 13 amino acids. The CDR3 DNA sequence: TGTGCCAGCTCACCCATCGGGGGTCAGCCCCAGCATTTT. It yields the protein CASSPIGGQPQHF.

This chain uses TRBV4-1 with TRBJ2-5, with 7 bases matching TRBD2. V lost 1 base to trimming and J lost 5 bases; unmatched junction nucleotides: 7. Germline V lookup: CDR1 MGHRA, CDR2 YSYEKL. The CDR3 has 15 amino acids. The CDR3 DNA reads as TGCGCCAGCAGCCAAGGGCAGGGAGGGTTCGAGACCCAGTACTTC. This sequence encodes CASSQGQGGFETQYF.

The chain carries TRBV6-5 and TRBJ1-2; D is ambiguous. V was pared by 3 bases and J by 3 bases, with 11 bases between. Looked up from germline, CDR1 is MNHEY and CDR2 is SVGAGI. The length of the CDR3 is 14 residues. CDR3: CASSYHRADYGYTF. CDR3 in DNA: TGTGCCAGCAGTTATCACCGAGCGGACTATGGCTACACCTTC.

The chain couples TRBV29-1 to TRBJ2-7; no firm D call. V lost 0 bases to trimming and J lost 1 base, with 7 bases between them. Per the germline V gene, CDR1 is SQVTM and CDR2 is ANQGSEA. The CDR3 length is 13 residues. This chain's CDR3 is CSVEDIESYEQYF. CDR3 sequence (DNA): TGCAGCGTTGAAGATATAGAATCCTACGAGCAGTACTTC.

This chain uses TRBV5-6 with TRBJ2-7; D might be TRBD1 (5 bases). Trimming took 1 base from V and 2 from J, leaving 10 bases between them. The CDR3 has 14 residues. Germline V gene sequence: CDR1 SGHDT, CDR2 YYEEEE. The CDR3 loop is CASSLYPGTYEQYF. The CDR3, as DNA: TGTGCCAGCAGCTTGTATCCAGGGACCTACGAGCAGTACTTC.

This chain uses TRBV6-1 with TRBJ1-5, with 8 nucleotides matching TRBD1. This CDR3 has 15 amino acids. With V trimmed by 2 bases and J by 4 bases, 4 bases remained unmatched. Germline V gene sequence: CDR1 MNHNS, CDR2 SASEGT. The CDR3 bases are TGTGCCAGCAGTGAAACAGGGGGGCGGAATCAGCCCCAGCATTTT. This sequence encodes CASSETGGRNQPQHF.